The present TCR beta chain was sequenced within a study of blood T cell repertoires in COVID-19. V gave up 2 bases and J gave up 5 bases; unmatched junction bases: 2. The CDR3 spans 13 residues. Germline-derived CDR1 and CDR2 are GTSNPN and SVGIG (reference sequence). Per the authors' pipeline: By means of reference gene primer amplification, nucleated cell counts were estimated. The repertoire was sequenced with immunoSEQ multiplex PCR; TCRdb's copy has only in-frame clones and lacks some. V and J calls and clone size are given by that table; D and trimming were obtained from the DNA. This sample has about 88,000 clones, with around 90% found just once.

What was sequenced was peripheral blood. This TCR was recovered from a young man with COVID-19, enrolled during active disease. The chain has TRBV30 and TRBJ1-5; 8 nucleotides line up with TRBD1. Here the CDR3 reads CAWSPDRDQPQHF. In DNA form, the CDR3 reads TGTGCCTGGAGTCCGGACAGGGATCAGCCCCAGCATTTT.